This T cell receptor (beta chain) was recovered during a study of cytomegalovirus exposure and HLA in healthy donors. The study ran its PCR with 60 Vbeta and 13 Jbeta primers. Profiling relied on immunoSEQ multiplex PCR, and the TCRdb table lists in-frame clones only, not all of them. The data hold some 130,000 clones, with more than 80% observed a single time. The CDR3 is 13 amino acids. V lost 6 bases, J lost 15 bases, and 11 bases stayed unmatched. CDR1 and CDR2 from the germline V gene are MNHEY and SMNVEV (reference sequence). Sequenced input: PBMCs. The source is a woman younger than 45 in good health and CMV-seropositive. This chain joins TRBV27 and TRBJ2-1, with TRBD2 matching over 10 bases. The CDR3 region has the DNA TGTGCCAGCAGCCTAGCGCTAGCGGGAGACGGGTTCTTC. This gives the protein CASSLALAGDGFF.